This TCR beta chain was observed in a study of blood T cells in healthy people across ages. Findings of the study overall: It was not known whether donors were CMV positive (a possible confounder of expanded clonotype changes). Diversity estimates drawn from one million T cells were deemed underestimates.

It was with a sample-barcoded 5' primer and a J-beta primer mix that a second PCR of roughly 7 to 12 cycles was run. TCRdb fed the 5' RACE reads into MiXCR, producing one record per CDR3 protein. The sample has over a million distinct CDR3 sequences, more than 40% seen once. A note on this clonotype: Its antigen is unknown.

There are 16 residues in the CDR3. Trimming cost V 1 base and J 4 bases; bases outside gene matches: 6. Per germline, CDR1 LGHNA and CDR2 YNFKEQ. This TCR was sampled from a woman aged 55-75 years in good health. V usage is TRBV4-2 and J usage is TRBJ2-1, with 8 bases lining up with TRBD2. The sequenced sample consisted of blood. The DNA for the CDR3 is TGTGCCAGCAGCCAAGGGGTAGCGGGATTATACAATGAGCAGTTCTTC. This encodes CASSQGVAGLYNEQFF.